This T cell receptor beta chain was recovered during a study of long-term antiretroviral therapy in people with HIV. This CDR3 comprises 14 residues. V lost 8 bases and J lost 5, with 16 bases in between. Germline V gives CDR1 MNHEY, CDR2 SVGAGI. With regard to this clone: Its specificity is unknown.

Study-wide results and limits: Repertoire dominance by clones expanded before ART was seen at all time points.

Survey-level resolution applied to immunoSEQ assay v3.0. Target depth was about 40,000-50,000 T-cell genomes per sample. Sequenced by immunoSEQ multiplex PCR; TCRdb stores in-frame clones only, minus some. The sample holds about 41,000 clones, around 93% seen once. The sample consisted of unsorted PBMCs, taken roughly 9.5 years after starting antiretroviral therapy. The chain couples TRBV6-5 to TRBJ1-5; D is ambiguous. The TCR sequence derives from a man in his thirties or forties with HIV. This chain's CDR3 is CASRPNPRDQPQHF. DNA of the CDR3: TGTGCCAGCCGACCCAACCCAAGGGATCAGCCCCAGCATTTT.